This T cell receptor beta chain was sequenced for a study of shared clonotypes between healthy human individuals. Study information: Three CD4 naive, three CD4 memory, two CD8 naive and one CD8 memory plate were used per donor.

The CDR3 spans 13 residues. The germline gives CDR1 SGHDN, CDR2 FVKESK. Trimming pared 5 bases from V and 1 base from J, leaving 8 bases between. Sequenced by immunoSEQ multiplex PCR; TCRdb stores in-frame clones only, minus some. The sample shows a few million clones, approximately 92% of them seen only once. The material sequenced was naive CD4+ T cells sorted from blood. Stated subset: CD45RA+ positively selected. This receptor was taken from a young man in good health. V usage is TRBV14 and J usage is TRBJ1-1, with D unclear. The CDR3 DNA is TGTGCCAGCAGCACCCGTACGAACACTGAAGCTTTCTTT. It encodes CASSTRTNTEAFF.